A single sample is the source of the 8 T cell receptor beta chains below, sequenced in a study of CD8+ T cells in alopecia areata. Isolated RNA was reverse transcribed into cDNA used as the sequencing template. The data were produced by immunoSEQ multiplex PCR, yet TCRdb's version contains in-frame clones alone and is incomplete. The repertoire holds fewer than 250,000 clones, with about three fifths as singletons. Sequencing was performed on CD4+ T cells sorted from blood, taken at week 0. These receptors were collected from a human donor with alopecia areata.

The chain carries TRBV5-6 and TRBJ1-1; 9 bases align to TRBD1. V lost 4 bases and J lost 4; bases outside the gene matches: 8. This CDR3 has 15 residues. Germline CDR1 is SGHDT and CDR2 is YYEEEE. The CDR3 DNA sequence: TGTGCCAGCAGCATTCCGGGACAGGGTGCCACTGAAGCTTTCTTT. This codes for CASSIPGQGATEAFF.

The V call is TRBV27, the J call TRBJ2-1; 12 nucleotides align to TRBD2. V was pared by 5 bases and J by 7 bases, with 6 bases of the junction left unmatched. The CDR3 has 15 residues. Germline lookup yields CDR1 MNHEY and CDR2 SMNVEV (reference sequence). CDR3 protein: CASSDRTSGKNEQFF. DNA for the CDR3: TGTGCCAGCAGTGATCGGACTAGCGGGAAAAATGAGCAGTTCTTC.

The gene calls are TRBV30 and TRBJ2-1; D assignment may be TRBD1 or TRBD2 (5 bases each). Looked up from germline, CDR1 is GTSNPN and CDR2 is SVGIG (reference sequence). CDR3 size: 12 residues. Trimming removed 0 bases at V and 10 bases at J, with 10 bases between. The CDR3 protein is CAWSVRGAEQFF. Here the CDR3 DNA reads TGTGCCTGGAGTGTTCGAGGGGCCGAGCAGTTCTTC.

The V gene is TRBV4-2, the J gene TRBJ1-5; the D is unclear. V was shortened by 0 bases and J by 7 bases, with 7 bases between the two germline ends. Per germline, CDR1 LGHNA and CDR2 YNFKEQ. The CDR3 is 13 amino acids. CDR3 protein: CASSQDLRQPQHF. CDR3 nucleotide sequence: TGTGCCAGCAGCCAAGATCTTCGCCAGCCCCAGCATTTT.

The rearrangement joins TRBV6-5 to TRBJ2-5; D ambiguous. The CDR3 length is 15 residues. The V and J ends lost 2 bases and 2 bases respectively, with 12 bases between them. The germline gives CDR1 MNHEY, CDR2 SVGAGI. In DNA, the CDR3 is TGTGCCAGCAGTTACCCCACGGGCGGACAAGAGACCCAGTACTTC. Protein: CASSYPTGGQETQYF.

This clone came up many times. This chain joins TRBV7-2 and TRBJ2-3; TRBD2 aligns across 10 bases. Unmatched junction bases numbered 2, after V lost 5 bases and J lost 3 bases. The germline gives CDR1 SGHTA, CDR2 FQGNSA. The CDR3 has 14 amino acids. Here the CDR3 DNA reads TGTGCCAGCAGCGTTAGCGGGGGGACAGATACGCAGTATTTT. Its protein product is CASSVSGGTDTQYF.

This clone occurred a few times. The chain carries TRBV11-2 and TRBJ2-1, with D maybe TRBD2 (5 bases). The V end lost 4 bases, the J end lost 5 bases, and 15 bases lay between the germline ends. This CDR3 comprises 15 residues. Germline V lookup: CDR1 SGHAT, CDR2 FQNNGV. DNA for the CDR3: TGTGCCAGCAGCTCTCTCCGGGGAAGAGACAATGAGCAGTTCTTC. The encoded protein is CASSSLRGRDNEQFF.

This clone has a handful of counts. The rearrangement uses TRBV5-1 and TRBJ2-5; 7 nucleotides line up with TRBD2. Trimming removed 2 bases from V and 2 bases from J; junction bases left unmatched: 6. The CDR3 has 15 residues. In germline, CDR1 is SGHRS, CDR2 YFSETQ. CDR3 residues: CASSFSLADQETQYF. The DNA for the CDR3 is TGCGCCAGCAGCTTTTCCCTAGCGGATCAAGAGACCCAGTACTTC.